This TCR beta chain was identified in a study of blood T cell repertoires in COVID-19. Unmatched junction bases numbered 9, after V lost 4 bases and J lost 3 bases. The CDR3 is 17 residues long. The germline V gene has CDR1 MDHEN and CDR2 SYDVKM. TCRdb's copy holds only in-frame clones and misses some; the assay was immunoSEQ multiplex PCR. The sample yields 40,000 or so clones, roughly 68% seen once. This TCR came from a man aged 80 or over with acute or convalescent COVID-19. The V gene is TRBV28, the J gene TRBJ2-3; TRBD2 agrees at 11 bases. The sequenced sample consisted of peripheral blood. CDR3 nucleotide sequence: TGTGCCAGCAGTTCCCTCTTAGCGGGAGGGGGAACAGATACGCAGTATTTT. Translating it yields CASSSLLAGGGTDTQYF. Based on the CDR3 plus reference TRBV28 and TRBJ2-3, the full variable domain is DVKVTQSSRYLVKRTGEKVFLECVQDMDHENMFWYRQDPGLGLRLIYFSYDVKMKEKGDIPEGYSVSREKKERFSLILESASTNQTSMYLCASSSLLAGGGTDTQYFGPGTRLTVL.